Below are 20 T cell receptor beta chains sequenced from a single sample in a study of neoadjuvant anti-PD-1 for oral cavity cancer. Measured with immunoSEQ multiplex PCR; TCRdb has only the in-frame clones, and not every one. The table lists about 15,000 clones, approximately 80% of them singletons. The specimen was PBMCs, collected before nivolumab (anti-PD-1) treatment. These receptors were collected from a person aged 35 to 85 with oral cavity squamous cell carcinoma.

The chain employs TRBV5-1 and TRBJ2-2, with D possibly called TRBD1 or TRBD2 (5 bases each). In germline, CDR1 is SGHRS, CDR2 YFSETQ. V was trimmed by 0 bases and J by 0 bases, leaving 12 bases between them. The CDR3 is 17 amino acids. CDR3: CASSLGLGRSNTGELFF. The CDR3 DNA follows: TGCGCCAGCAGCTTGGGGCTGGGACGATCGAACACCGGGGAGCTGTTTTTT.

The chain is built from TRBV5-1 and TRBJ2-1, with 11 bases that match TRBD2. The germline V gene encodes CDR1 SGHRS and CDR2 YFSETQ. The CDR3 has 19 amino acids. The junction had 14 bases not matched to a gene; V was cut back by 4 bases and J by 2 bases. CDR3 nucleotides: TGCGCCAGCAGCCAGAACCTTATAGCGGGAGGGCCCCCCTACAATGAGCAGTTCTTC. Translation: CASSQNLIAGGPPYNEQFF.

This chain connects TRBV4-1 to TRBJ2-2, with D tentatively TRBD1 or TRBD2 (5 bases each). CDR1 is MGHRA, CDR2 YSYEKL, per germline. With 3 bases removed from V and 6 bases from J, the gap between germline ends came to 14 bases. The CDR3 length is 15 residues. Here the CDR3 reads CASSHAGAGPGELFF. CDR3 nucleotides: TGCGCCAGCAGCCATGCCGGGGCCGGTCCCGGGGAGCTGTTTTTT.

Notes on this clone: One end of the junction does not line up with germline, which may come from a read error. The chain joins TRBV9 to TRBJ2-7; 7 positions agree with TRBD2. Germline values: CDR1 SGDLS, CDR2 YYNGEE. The CDR3 loop spans 11 amino acids. CDR3 residues: CLLGEGYEQYF. In DNA form, the CDR3 reads TGCCTTCTGGGGGAGGGATACGAGCAGTACTTC.

J is TRBJ1-1 and V is TRBV4-2, with D unclear. Looked up from germline, CDR1 is LGHNA and CDR2 is YNFKEQ. The CDR3 is made up of 14 amino acids. Trimming shortened V by 0 bases and J by 1 base, and 6 bases separated the two germline ends. The CDR3 DNA sequence: TGTGCCAGCAGCCAAGAACAACAGAACACTGAAGCTTTCTTT. Amino acid sequence: CASSQEQQNTEAFF.

The gene calls are TRBV18 and TRBJ1-2; D is perhaps TRBD1 (6 bases). Germline V gene sequence: CDR1 KGHSH, CDR2 LQKENI. The CDR3 is 16 residues long. V lost 3 bases and J lost 8, with 22 bases in between. The DNA for the CDR3 is TGTGCCAGCTCACCCGGGGATAGGGGGATGGACCGCGGCTACACCTTC. As protein: CASSPGDRGMDRGYTF.

CDR3: CAISDRGPASGEQYF. In nucleotides, the CDR3 is TGTGCCATCAGCGACAGGGGCCCCGCTAGCGGCGAGCAGTACTTC. V usage is TRBV10-3 and J usage is TRBJ2-7, with D possibly TRBD1 on 8 matching bases. CDR1 and CDR2 from the germline V gene are ENHRY and SYGVKD. The CDR3 is 15 amino acids. V gave up 6 bases and J gave up 6 bases, with 21 bases separating them.

The J gene is TRBJ2-5, the V gene TRBV5-4; D may be TRBD1 or TRBD2 (5 bases each). CDR1 SGHNT and CDR2 YYREEE come from the germline V gene (reference sequence). This CDR3 has 12 residues. V lost 7 bases and J lost 2, with 9 bases in between. Here the CDR3 DNA reads TGTGCCAGCGGGGGATCACAAGAGACCCAGTACTTC. Amino acids: CASGGSQETQYF.

The CDR3 nucleotides are TGTGCCACCGTGCCGACCGGGAGCACAGATACGCAGTATTTT. It translates to CATVPTGSTDTQYF. The chain employs TRBV6-1 and TRBJ2-3, with D uncertain. The CDR3 spans 14 residues. The germline V and J ends were trimmed by 10 bases and 0 bases, with 14 bases remaining between them. CDR1 and CDR2 from the germline V gene are MNHNS and SASEGT.

The chain is built from TRBV2 and TRBJ2-2; 14 bases map to TRBD2. The V segment lost 8 bases and the J segment 6 bases; nucleotides outside the gene matches: 2. CDR3 size: 14 residues. The germline gives CDR1 SNHLY, CDR2 FYNNEI. DNA for the CDR3: TGTGCCAGCGTGGGACTAGCGGGAGCCGGGGAGCTGTTTTTT. This translates into CASVGLAGAGELFF. The full variable domain, in which reference TRBV2 and TRBJ2-2 provide the parts outside the CDR3, is EPEVTQTPSHQVTQMGQEVILRCVPISNHLYFYWYRQILGQKVEFLVSFYNNEISEKSEIFDDQFSVERPDGSNFTLKIRSTKLEDSAMYFCASVGLAGAGELFFGEGSRLTVL.

A word on this clone: The junction shows a germline mismatch at one end, possibly a read error. The chain employs TRBV5-8 and TRBJ1-1; D gene uncertain. Germline CDR1 reads SGHTS; CDR2 reads YDEGEE. This CDR3 contains 13 residues. DNA for the CDR3: TGTGCCAGCAGCTTGGTGCTCGGTTCTGACGCTTTCTTT. It is translated as CASSLVLGSDAFF. Filled out from reference TRBV5-8 and TRBJ1-1, the complete variable domain reads EAGVTQSPTHLIKTRGQQATLRCSPISGHTSVYWYQQALGLGLQFLLWYDEGEERNRGNFPPRFSGRQFPNYSSELNVNALELEDSALYLCASSLVLGSDAFFGQGTRLTVV.

The V and J genes are TRBV29-1 and TRBJ2-5; 12 bases line up with TRBD2. The germline V gene encodes CDR1 SQVTM and CDR2 ANQGSEA. V gave up 0 bases and J gave up 7 bases; unmatched junction bases: 12. There are 17 residues in the CDR3. As DNA, the CDR3 is TGCAGCGTTGAAGATCGATATGGACTAGCGGGATTATGGACCCAGTACTTC. Translation gives CSVEDRYGLAGLWTQYF.

The J gene is TRBJ1-2, the V gene TRBV16; D call uncertain. The CDR3 consists of 13 residues. Germline values: CDR1 KGHSY, CDR2 FQNENV. Trimming left V 3 bases short and J 0 bases short, with 5 bases between. CDR3 nucleotide sequence: TGTGCCAGCAGCCAGGGGTCTAACTATGGCTACACCTTC. Translation: CASSQGSNYGYTF.

The chain couples TRBV9 to TRBJ2-3; 10 bases are shared with TRBD2. V was clipped by 3 bases and J by 0 bases; unmatched bases: 4. Germline CDR1 reads SGDLS; CDR2 reads YYNGEE. The CDR3 totals 16 residues. The CDR3, as DNA: TGTGCCAGCAGCGGTCAGCGGGGGGGCAGCACAGATACGCAGTATTTT. It encodes CASSGQRGGSTDTQYF.

The rearrangement links TRBV14 to TRBJ1-1, with a weak D call TRBD1 (6 bases). Germline CDR1 SGHDN, CDR2 FVKESK. The CDR3 is 12 residues long. V was trimmed by 4 bases and J by 11 bases, leaving 14 bases between them. CDR3 loop: CASSLSGTRAFF. Here the CDR3 DNA reads TGTGCCAGCAGCCTTTCCGGGACAAGGGCTTTCTTT.

The rearrangement uses TRBV25-1 and TRBJ1-5; no definite D call. The CDR3 is made up of 16 amino acids. Germline assignment: CDR1 MGHDK and CDR2 SYGVNS. The V gene lost 7 bases and the J gene lost 12 bases, with 28 bases spanning the gap. CDR3 nucleotides: TGTGCCAGCATCCTACCCTCGGTGACAAGGGAGGATCACCAGCATTTT. As protein: CASILPSVTREDHQHF.

This clone was counted once. The J gene is TRBJ2-7, the V gene TRBV11-2, with D possibly TRBD1 on 6 matching bases. Deletions cut 1 base from V and 3 bases from J, with 16 bases between. The CDR3 covers 16 residues. Germline V gene data show CDR1 as SGHAT and CDR2 as FQNNGV. The CDR3 DNA sequence: TGTGCCAGCAGCTTAGTGAGGGGGACGGTTTACTACGAGCAGTACTTC. Translating gives CASSLVRGTVYYEQYF.

The V gene is TRBV29-1, the J gene TRBJ1-4; D might be TRBD1 (5 bases). Germline V gene sequence: CDR1 SQVTM, CDR2 ANQGSEA. With 3 bases removed from V and 0 bases from J, the gap between germline ends came to 11 bases. The CDR3 loop spans 15 amino acids. CDR3 sequence (DNA): TGCAGCGTTGACCCAGGGCCCTCAACTAATGAAAAACTGTTTTTT. It translates to CSVDPGPSTNEKLFF.

This clone has a handful of counts. V is TRBV5-4 and J is TRBJ2-2, with D perhaps given as TRBD1 or TRBD2 (5 bases each). There are 15 residues in the CDR3. The V end was cut by 4 bases, the J end by 5 bases, with 15 bases between. In germline, CDR1 is SGHNT, CDR2 YYREEE (reference sequence). This CDR3 is CASSLPGTATGELFF. CDR3 DNA: TGTGCCAGCAGCCTACCCGGGACGGCTACCGGGGAGCTGTTTTTT.

The chain joins TRBV7-6 to TRBJ1-1; possibly TRBD1 for D (5 bases). The length of the CDR3 is 15 residues. Germline lookup yields CDR1 SGHVS and CDR2 FNYEAQ. With 3 bases removed from V and 2 bases from J, the gap between germline ends came to 13 bases. The CDR3, as DNA: TGTGCCAGCAGCTTTGGAGGGACGGGAAACACTGAAGCTTTCTTT. Translated: CASSFGGTGNTEAFF.